This section outlines one TCR beta chain sequence together with its context. Its antigen is still unknown. Germline V lookup: CDR1 SGHRS, CDR2 YFSETQ. The CDR3 length is 17 residues. The V end lost 4 bases, the J end lost 0 bases, and 18 bases lay between the germline ends. The data were obtained in a study of CD8+ T cells in alopecia areata. On the study more broadly: Patients took tofacitinib for 6 to 18 months, followed by 6 drug-free months. Findings and caveats of the study: It was less clear whether patients shared TCRs than it was in mice, possibly because of HLA. It was lesional scalp, especially alopecia totalis/universalis, that showed higher clonality than normal scalp.

RNA, once extracted, was reverse transcribed into cDNA for use as the sequencing template. Data came from immunoSEQ multiplex PCR; TCRdb stores just in-frame clones and leaves some out. The table has roughly 7,500 clones, nearly 70% seen once. Those with alopecia areata gave lesional scalp punch biopsies and peripheral blood. This receptor was identified in a human donor with alopecia areata. The chain joins TRBV5-1 to TRBJ2-3, with a possible D match to TRBD2 (6 bases). Here the sequenced sample was skin, taken at week 0. CDR3 DNA: TGCGCCAGCAGCCCCCATGCCCAACGGGGGAGCACAGATACGCAGTATTTT. Its translation: CASSPHAQRGSTDTQYF. The whole variable domain, filled in from reference TRBV5-1 and TRBJ2-3, reads KAGVTQTPRYLIKTRGQQVTLSCSPISGHRSVSWYQQTPGQGLQFLFEYFSETQRNKGNFPGRFSGRQFSNSRSEMNVSTLELGDSALYLCASSPHAQRGSTDTQYFGPGTRLTVL.